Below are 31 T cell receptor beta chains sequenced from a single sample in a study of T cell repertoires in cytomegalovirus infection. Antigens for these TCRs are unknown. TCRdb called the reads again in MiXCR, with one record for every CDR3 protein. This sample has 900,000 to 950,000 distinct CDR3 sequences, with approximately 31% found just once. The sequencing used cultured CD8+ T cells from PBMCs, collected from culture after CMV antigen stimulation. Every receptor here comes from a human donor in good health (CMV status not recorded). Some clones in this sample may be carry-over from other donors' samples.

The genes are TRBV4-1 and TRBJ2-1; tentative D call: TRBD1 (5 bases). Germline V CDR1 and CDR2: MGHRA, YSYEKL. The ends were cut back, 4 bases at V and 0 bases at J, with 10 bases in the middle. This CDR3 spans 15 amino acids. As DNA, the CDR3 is TGCGCCAGCAGCCTGGACAAGGTCTCCTACAATGAGCAGTTCTTC. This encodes CASSLDKVSYNEQFF.

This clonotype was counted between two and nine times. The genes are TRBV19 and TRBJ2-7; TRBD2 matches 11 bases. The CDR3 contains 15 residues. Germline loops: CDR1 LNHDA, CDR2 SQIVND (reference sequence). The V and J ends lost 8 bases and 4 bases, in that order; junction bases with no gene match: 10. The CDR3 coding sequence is TGTGCCAGTGGGGTTGGACTAGCGGGCAGATACGAGCAGTACTTC. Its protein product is CASGVGLAGRYEQYF.

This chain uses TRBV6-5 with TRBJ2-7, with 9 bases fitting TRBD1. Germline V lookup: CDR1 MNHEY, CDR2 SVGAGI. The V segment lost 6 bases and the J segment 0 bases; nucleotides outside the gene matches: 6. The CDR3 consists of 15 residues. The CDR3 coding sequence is TGTGCCAGCAGGTCCGGGACAGGGAGCTCCTACGAGCAGTACGTC. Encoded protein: CASRSGTGSSYEQYV.

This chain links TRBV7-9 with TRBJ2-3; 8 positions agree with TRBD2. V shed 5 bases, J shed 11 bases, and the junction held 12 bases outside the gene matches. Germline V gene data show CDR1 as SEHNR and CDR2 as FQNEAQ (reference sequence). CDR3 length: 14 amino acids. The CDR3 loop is CASSQPGLVGGQYF. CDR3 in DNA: TGTGCCAGCAGCCAACCGGGACTAGTGGGGGGGCAGTATTTT. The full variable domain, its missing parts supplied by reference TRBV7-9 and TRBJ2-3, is DTGVSQNPRHKITKRGQNVTFRCDPISEHNRLYWYRQTLGQGPEFLTYFQNEAQLEKSRLLSDRFSAERPKGSFSTLEIQRTEQGDSAMYLCASSQPGLVGGQYFGPGTRLTVL.

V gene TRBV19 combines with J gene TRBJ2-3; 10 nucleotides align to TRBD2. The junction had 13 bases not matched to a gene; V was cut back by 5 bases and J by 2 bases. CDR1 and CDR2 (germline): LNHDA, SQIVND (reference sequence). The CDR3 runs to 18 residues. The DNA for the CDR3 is TGTGCCAGTAGTTCCCCGAGGCTAGCGGGGGCCCTCACAGATACGCAGTATTTT. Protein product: CASSSPRLAGALTDTQYF. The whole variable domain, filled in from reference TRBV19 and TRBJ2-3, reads DGGITQSPKYLFRKEGQNVTLSCEQNLNHDAMYWYRQDPGQGLRLIYYSQIVNDFQKGDIAEGYSVSREKKESFPLTVTSAQKNPTAFYLCASSSPRLAGALTDTQYFGPGTRLTVL.

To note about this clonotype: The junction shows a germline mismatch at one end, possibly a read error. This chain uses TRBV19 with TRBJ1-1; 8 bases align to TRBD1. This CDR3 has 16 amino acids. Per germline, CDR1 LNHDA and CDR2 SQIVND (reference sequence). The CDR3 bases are TGTGCCAGTAGCGAGATGGACAGGGATTTGAACACTGAAGCTCTCTTT. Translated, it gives CASSEMDRDLNTEALF.

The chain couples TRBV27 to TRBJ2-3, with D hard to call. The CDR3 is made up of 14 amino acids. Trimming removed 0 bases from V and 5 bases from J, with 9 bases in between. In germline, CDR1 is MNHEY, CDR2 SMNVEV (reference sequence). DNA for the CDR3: TGTGCCAGCAGTTTATCCTTCAAGGTAGATACGCAGTATTTT. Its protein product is CASSLSFKVDTQYF.

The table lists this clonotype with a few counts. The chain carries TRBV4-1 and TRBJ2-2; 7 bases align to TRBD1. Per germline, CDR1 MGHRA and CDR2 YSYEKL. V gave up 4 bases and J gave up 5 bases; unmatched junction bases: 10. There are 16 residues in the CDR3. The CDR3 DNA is TGCGCCAGCAGCCCTAGAACAGGGGTGGGGACCGGGGAGCTGTTTTTT. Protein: CASSPRTGVGTGELFF.

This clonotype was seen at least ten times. The CDR3 protein is CASSPGPVNEQFF. The CDR3 DNA is TGTGCCAGTAGTCCTGGCCCGGTCAATGAGCAGTTCTTC. The rearrangement links TRBV19 to TRBJ2-1; D is undetermined. The length of the CDR3 is 13 residues. Between the trimmed V and J ends, which lost 5 bases and 6 bases, there was a span of 11 bases. CDR1 is LNHDA and CDR2 is SQIVND in the germline V gene (reference sequence).

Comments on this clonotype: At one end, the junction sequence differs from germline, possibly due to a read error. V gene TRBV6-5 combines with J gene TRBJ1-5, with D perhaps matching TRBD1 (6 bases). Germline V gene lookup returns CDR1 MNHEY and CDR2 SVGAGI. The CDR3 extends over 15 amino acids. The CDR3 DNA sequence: TGTGCCAACAGTCCCGTTCGACAGGACAATCAGCCCCAGCATTTT. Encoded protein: CANSPVRQDNQPQHF.

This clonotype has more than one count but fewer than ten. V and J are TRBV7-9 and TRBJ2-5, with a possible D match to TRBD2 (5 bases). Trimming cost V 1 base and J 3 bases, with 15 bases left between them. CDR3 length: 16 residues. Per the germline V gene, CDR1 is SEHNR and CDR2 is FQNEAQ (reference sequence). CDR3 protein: CASSLGLLAREETQYF. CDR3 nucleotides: TGTGCCAGCAGCTTAGGGCTATTAGCGAGAGAAGAGACCCAGTACTTC.

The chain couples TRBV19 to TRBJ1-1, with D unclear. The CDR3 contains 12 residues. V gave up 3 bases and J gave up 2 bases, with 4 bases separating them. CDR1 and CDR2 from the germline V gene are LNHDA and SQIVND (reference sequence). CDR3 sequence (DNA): TGTGCCAGTAGTATGTACAACACTGAAGCTTTCTTT. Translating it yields CASSMYNTEAFF.

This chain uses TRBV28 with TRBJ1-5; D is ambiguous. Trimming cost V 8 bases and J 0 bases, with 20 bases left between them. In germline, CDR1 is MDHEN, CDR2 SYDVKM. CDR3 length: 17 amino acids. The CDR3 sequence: CASALNERIYSNQPQHF. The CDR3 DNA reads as TGTGCCAGCGCCCTCAACGAGCGGATTTATAGCAATCAGCCCCAGCATTTT. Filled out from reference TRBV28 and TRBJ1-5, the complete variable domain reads DVKVTQSSRYLVKRTGEKVFLECVQDMDHENMFWYRQDPGLGLRLIYFSYDVKMKEKGDIPEGYSVSREKKERFSLILESASTNQTSMYLCASALNERIYSNQPQHFGDGTRLSIL.

DNA of the CDR3: TGCAGTGCTAGAGATCTTTCCCAGAACACTGAAGCTTTCTTT. Translating it yields CSARDLSQNTEAFF. The V and J genes are TRBV20-1 and TRBJ1-1; D call uncertain. Per germline, CDR1 DFQATT and CDR2 SNEGSKA (reference sequence). The V end lost 0 bases, the J end lost 1 base, and 9 bases lay between the germline ends. The CDR3 is 14 amino acids.

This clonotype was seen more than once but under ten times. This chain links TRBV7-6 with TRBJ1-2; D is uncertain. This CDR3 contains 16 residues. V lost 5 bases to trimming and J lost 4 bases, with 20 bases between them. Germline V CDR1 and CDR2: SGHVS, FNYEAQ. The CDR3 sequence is CASSPGISPPSYGYTF. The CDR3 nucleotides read TGTGCCAGCAGCCCGGGGATTTCCCCCCCCTCCTATGGCTACACCTTC.

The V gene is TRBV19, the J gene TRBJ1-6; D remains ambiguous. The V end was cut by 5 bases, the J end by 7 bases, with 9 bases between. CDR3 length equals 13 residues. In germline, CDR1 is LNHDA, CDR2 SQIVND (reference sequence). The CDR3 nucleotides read TGTGCCAGTAGTCTCTCTCCGAATTCACCCCTCCACTTT. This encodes CASSLSPNSPLHF.

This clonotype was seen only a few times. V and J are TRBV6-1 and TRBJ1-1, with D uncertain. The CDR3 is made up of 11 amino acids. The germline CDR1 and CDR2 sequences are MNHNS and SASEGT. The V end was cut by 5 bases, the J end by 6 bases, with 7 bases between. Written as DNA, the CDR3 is TGTGCCAGCAGTATTGCCCCTGAAGCTTTCTTT. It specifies CASSIAPEAFF.

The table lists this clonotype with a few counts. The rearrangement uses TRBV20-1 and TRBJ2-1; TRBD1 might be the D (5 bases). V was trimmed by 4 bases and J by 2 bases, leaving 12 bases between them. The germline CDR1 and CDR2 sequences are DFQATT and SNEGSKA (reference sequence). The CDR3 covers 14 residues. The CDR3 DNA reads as TGCAGTGCTACCGAAGGGGTGCCCTACAATGAGCAGTTCTTC. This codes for CSATEGVPYNEQFF.

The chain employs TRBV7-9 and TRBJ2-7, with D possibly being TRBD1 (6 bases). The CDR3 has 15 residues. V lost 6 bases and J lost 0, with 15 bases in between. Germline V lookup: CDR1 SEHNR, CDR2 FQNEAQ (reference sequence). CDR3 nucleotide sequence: TGTGCCAGCAGTAGACAGGATTTGGGCTCCTACGAGCAGTACTTC. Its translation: CASSRQDLGSYEQYF.

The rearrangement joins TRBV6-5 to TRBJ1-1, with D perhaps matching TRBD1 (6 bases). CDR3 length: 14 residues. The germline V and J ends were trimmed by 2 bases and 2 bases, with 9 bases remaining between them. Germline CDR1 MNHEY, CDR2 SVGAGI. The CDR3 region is CASSYRTANTEAFF. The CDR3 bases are TGTGCCAGCAGTTACAGGACAGCCAACACTGAAGCTTTCTTT.

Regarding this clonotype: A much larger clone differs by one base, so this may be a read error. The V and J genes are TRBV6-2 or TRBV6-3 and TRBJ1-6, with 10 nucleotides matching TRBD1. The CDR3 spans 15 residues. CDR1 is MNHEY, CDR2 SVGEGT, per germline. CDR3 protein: CASRFIGQGDSSLHF. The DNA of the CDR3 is TGTGCCAGCAGATTCATCGGACAGGGGGATTCATCCCTCCACTTT.

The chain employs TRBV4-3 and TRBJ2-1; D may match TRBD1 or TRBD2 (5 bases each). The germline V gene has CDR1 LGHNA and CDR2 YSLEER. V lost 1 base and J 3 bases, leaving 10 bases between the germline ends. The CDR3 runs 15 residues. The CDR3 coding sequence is TGCGCCAGCAGCCAAGTCCGGGACGACTACAATGAGCAGTTCTTC. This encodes CASSQVRDDYNEQFF.

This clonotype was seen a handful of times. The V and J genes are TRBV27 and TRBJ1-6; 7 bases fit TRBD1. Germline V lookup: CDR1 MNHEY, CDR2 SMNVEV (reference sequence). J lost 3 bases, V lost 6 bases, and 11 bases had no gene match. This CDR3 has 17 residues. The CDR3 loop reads CASSPPQWTGYNSPLHF. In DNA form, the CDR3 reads TGTGCCAGCAGCCCTCCACAATGGACAGGCTATAATTCACCCCTCCACTTT.

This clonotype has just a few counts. The DNA for the CDR3 is TGCGCCAGCGGGGCGGACACCTACGAGCAGTACTTC. The encoded protein is CASGADTYEQYF. The gene calls are TRBV5-1 and TRBJ2-7; a weak D match, TRBD1 (5 bases). V lost 7 bases and J 2 bases, leaving 10 bases between the germline ends. Germline V CDR1 and CDR2: SGHRS, YFSETQ. The CDR3 covers 12 residues.

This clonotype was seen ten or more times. DNA for the CDR3: TGTGCCAGCAAAGGAGTCAGGGGGCACTCCTACGAGCAGTACGTC. Amino acids: CASKGVRGHSYEQYV. This chain joins TRBV6-1 and TRBJ2-7; 8 bases agree with TRBD1. This CDR3 contains 15 residues. Germline V gene sequence: CDR1 MNHNS, CDR2 SASEGT. The V gene end was trimmed by 7 bases and the J gene end by 0 bases; junction bases not matched to a gene: 8.

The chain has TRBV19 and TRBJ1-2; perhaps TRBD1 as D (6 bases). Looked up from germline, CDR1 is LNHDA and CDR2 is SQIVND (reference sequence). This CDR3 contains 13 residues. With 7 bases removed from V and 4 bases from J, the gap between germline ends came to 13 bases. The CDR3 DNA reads TGTGCCAGTATTGGGACACGAAGCTATGGCTACACCTTC. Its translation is CASIGTRSYGYTF.

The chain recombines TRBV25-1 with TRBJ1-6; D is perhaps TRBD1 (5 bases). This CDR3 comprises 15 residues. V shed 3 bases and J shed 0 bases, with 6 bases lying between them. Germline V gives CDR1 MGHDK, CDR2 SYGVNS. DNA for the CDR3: TGTGCCAGCAGTGAGGACAACTCCTATAATTCACCCCTCCACTTT. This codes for CASSEDNSYNSPLHF.

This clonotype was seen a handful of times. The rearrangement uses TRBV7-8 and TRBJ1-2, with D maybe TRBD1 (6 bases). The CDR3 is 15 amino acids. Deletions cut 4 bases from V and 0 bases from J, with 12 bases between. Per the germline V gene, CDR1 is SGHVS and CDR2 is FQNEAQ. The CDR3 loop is CASSSRDTPNYGYTF. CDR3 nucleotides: TGTGCCAGCAGCTCCCGGGACACACCTAACTATGGCTACACCTTC.

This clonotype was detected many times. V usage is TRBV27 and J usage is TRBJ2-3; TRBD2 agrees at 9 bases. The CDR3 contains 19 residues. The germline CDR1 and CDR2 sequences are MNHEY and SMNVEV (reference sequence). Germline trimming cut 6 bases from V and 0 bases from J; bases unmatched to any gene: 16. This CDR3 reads CASSFSGGGAHLSTDTQYF. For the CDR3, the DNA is TGTGCCAGCAGCTTTTCTGGCGGGGGGGCTCATTTGAGCACAGATACGCAGTATTTT.

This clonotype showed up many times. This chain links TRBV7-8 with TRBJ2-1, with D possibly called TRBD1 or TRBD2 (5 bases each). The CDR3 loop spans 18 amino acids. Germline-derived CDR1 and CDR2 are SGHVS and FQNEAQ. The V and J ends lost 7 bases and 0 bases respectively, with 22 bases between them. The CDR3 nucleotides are TGTGCCAGCATCCTAGGGACGCCGGACCCCGGCTCCTACAATGAGCAGTTCTTC. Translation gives CASILGTPDPGSYNEQFF.

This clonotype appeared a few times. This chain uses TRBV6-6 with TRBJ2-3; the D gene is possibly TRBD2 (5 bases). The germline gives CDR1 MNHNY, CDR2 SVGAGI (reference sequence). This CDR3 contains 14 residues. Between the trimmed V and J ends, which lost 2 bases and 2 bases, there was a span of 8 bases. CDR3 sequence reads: CASSYEEDTDTQYF. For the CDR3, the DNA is TGTGCCAGCAGTTACGAGGAGGACACAGATACGCAGTATTTT.